The clone carrying this T cell receptor beta chain came up once. The antigen remains undetermined. Germline V gene data show CDR1 as LNHDA and CDR2 as SQIVND (reference sequence). V trimming: 7 bases; J trimming: 5 bases; junction bases outside the gene matches: 17. This CDR3 is built from 18 residues. The sample comes from a study of cytomegalovirus exposure and HLA in healthy donors. Study outcomes and limitations: Presence/absence analyses assumed roughly uniform sequencing depth across donors. Later work associated fewer than 20,000 TCR beta sequences with HLA alleles at 0.05 false discovery rate. A later look showed TCR association rates differing by HLA locus, highest for DRB1 and lowest for HLA-C. Likely technical artifact: a cluster of highly shared sequence variants.

PCR involved 60 Vbeta and 13 Jbeta primers. Sequenced by immunoSEQ multiplex PCR; TCRdb stores in-frame clones only, minus some. The sample has roughly 200,000 clones; roughly 85% are singletons. The sample consisted of PBMCs. This rearrangement joins TRBV19 to TRBJ1-5, with 10 nucleotides matching TRBD1. The receptor comes from a woman aged 25 to 45 in good health and CMV-seropositive. CDR3 amino acids: CASTHPGQGTPWDQPQHF. The CDR3 DNA is TGTGCCAGTACCCATCCGGGACAGGGGACCCCCTGGGATCAGCCCCAGCATTTT.